This entry lists 28 T cell receptor beta chains sequenced from one sample in a study of neurological immune-mediated disorders. MiXCR, run by TCRdb on the 5' RACE reads, gives a single entry per CDR3 protein. The sample lists tens of thousands of distinct CDR3 sequences, roughly an eighth occurring once. The sample was PBMCs. All receptors come from a woman aged 50 to 60 with HTLV-1-associated myelopathy (HAM/TSP).

There are many counts of this clonotype. The genes are TRBV2 and TRBJ2-7; D not resolved. The V gene's germline CDR1 is SNHLY and CDR2 FYNNEI. The CDR3 sequence is 11 residues long. V lost 4 bases, J lost 4 bases, and 5 bases lay in between. CDR3 nucleotide sequence: TGTGCCAGCAGTGTAGGGTACGAGCAGTACTTC. It is translated as CASSVGYEQYF.

This clonotype was counted many times. The J gene is TRBJ1-1, the V gene TRBV7-9; D is unresolved. CDR1 SEHNR and CDR2 FQNEAQ come from the germline V gene (reference sequence). The CDR3 runs to 14 residues. The V end was cut by 3 bases, the J end by 10 bases, with 18 bases between. In nucleotides, the CDR3 is TGTGCCAGCAGCTTCCATGACTCGGCCAGCGGAGCTTTCTTT. This codes for CASSFHDSASGAFF.

Many counts were recorded for this clonotype. V is TRBV19 and J is TRBJ2-3; possible D gene TRBD1, 5 bases. This CDR3 region has 15 residues. Germline loops: CDR1 LNHDA, CDR2 SQIVND (reference sequence). Trimming removed 6 bases at V and 1 base at J, with 14 bases between. As DNA, the CDR3 is TGTGCCAGTAGCCCAGGGTATAAGGGCACAGATACGCAGTATTTT. Amino acids: CASSPGYKGTDTQYF.

In the case of this clonotype: A junction boundary mismatches the germline segment, possibly from a read error. This chain joins TRBV5-4 and TRBJ2-5; D is ambiguous. The germline V gene has CDR1 SGHNT and CDR2 YYREEE (reference sequence). The CDR3 extends over 15 amino acids. The CDR3 bases are TGTGCCAGAAGCTTGGACGCCAGAATACAAGAGACCCAGTACTTC. It is translated as CARSLDARIQETQYF.

As regards this clonotype: A clone one base away is much larger, so this may be a read error. The J gene is TRBJ1-1, the V gene TRBV6-2 or TRBV6-3; D remains ambiguous. The CDR3 covers 13 residues. Germline V gene data show CDR1 as MNHEY and CDR2 as SVGEGT. Trimming shortened V by 7 bases and J by 3 bases, and 12 bases separated the two germline ends. In DNA, the CDR3 is TGTGCCAGCATGAGCCAGGCTTACACTGAAGCTTTCTTT. It encodes CASMSQAYTEAFF.

In its sample, this clonotype was seen many times. CDR3 region: CASSLEGQTYEKLFF. The CDR3 region has the DNA TGCGCCAGCAGCTTGGAAGGACAGACTTATGAAAAACTGTTTTTT. The J gene is TRBJ1-4, the V gene TRBV5-1; tentatively, D is TRBD1 (6 bases). CDR1 SGHRS and CDR2 YFSETQ come from the germline V gene. The CDR3 contains 15 residues. Deletions cut 0 bases from V and 6 bases from J, with 12 bases between.

This clonotype was recorded at least ten times. V usage is TRBV5-1 and J usage is TRBJ2-7, with TRBD1 as a possible D gene (6 bases). Germline lookup yields CDR1 SGHRS and CDR2 YFSETQ. CDR3 length equals 12 residues. The V end lost 3 bases, the J end lost 7 bases, and 11 bases lay between the germline ends. The DNA for the CDR3 is TGCGCCAGCAGCTCAACAGGGTCAGAGCAGTACTTC. Amino acids: CASSSTGSEQYF.

In this sample, this clonotype turned up many times. The rearrangement links TRBV29-1 to TRBJ2-3, with D tentatively TRBD2 (5 bases). With 2 bases removed from V and 3 bases from J, the gap between germline ends came to 15 bases. From germline, CDR1 is SQVTM and CDR2 ANQGSEA. This CDR3 comprises 15 residues. DNA of the CDR3: TGCAGCGTTGAACTGAATGGGCGCGGGACAGATACGCAGTATTTT. Protein sequence: CSVELNGRGTDTQYF.

V and J are TRBV14 and TRBJ1-3, with D possibly matching TRBD1 (5 bases). This CDR3 comprises 15 residues. The V and J ends lost 5 bases and 0 bases respectively, with 11 bases between them. Germline values: CDR1 SGHDN, CDR2 FVKESK. CDR3 sequence (DNA): TGTGCCAGCAGCAGAGGGGTCTACTCTGGAAACACCATATATTTT. Its protein product is CASSRGVYSGNTIYF.

This clonotype was recorded many times. V usage is TRBV20-1 and J usage is TRBJ1-3; 11 bases are shared with TRBD1. J lost 3 bases, V lost 3 bases, and 7 bases had no gene match. The CDR3 runs 16 residues. Germline V CDR1 and CDR2: DFQATT, SNEGSKA (reference sequence). The CDR3: CSASDRTGGFGNTIYF. The CDR3 region has the DNA TGCAGTGCTAGCGACCGGACAGGGGGCTTTGGAAACACCATATATTTT.

The sample holds many counts of this clonotype. The chain employs TRBV5-1 and TRBJ1-1; possibly TRBD1 for D (5 bases). Trimming shortened V by 3 bases and J by 3 bases, and 15 bases separated the two germline ends. The V gene's germline CDR1 is SGHRS and CDR2 YFSETQ. This CDR3 has 15 residues. Here the CDR3 DNA reads TGCGCCAGCAGCTCTGGGGCGGGGTTGGACACTGAAGCTTTCTTT. It specifies CASSSGAGLDTEAFF.

V is TRBV6-1 and J is TRBJ2-3, with D possibly matching TRBD1 (6 bases). Trimming removed 4 bases from V and 4 bases from J, with 12 bases in between. Per germline, CDR1 MNHNS and CDR2 SASEGT. This CDR3 is built from 14 residues. The CDR3 here is CASSAGAVADTQYF. CDR3 nucleotides: TGTGCCAGCAGTGCAGGGGCGGTGGCAGATACGCAGTATTTT.

This chain connects TRBV12-3 or TRBV12-4 to TRBJ1-2; TRBD1 matches at 8 bases. The V and J ends lost 3 bases and 5 bases, in that order; junction bases with no gene match: 8. This CDR3 contains 15 residues. The CDR3 sequence is CASSFPRQGKYGYTF. The CDR3 DNA follows: TGTGCCAGCAGTTTCCCGAGACAGGGGAAATATGGCTACACCTTC.

This clonotype has a count of ten or more. The chain joins TRBV9 to TRBJ1-2; the D gene is possibly TRBD1 (5 bases). The CDR3 extends over 14 amino acids. Germline V CDR1 and CDR2: SGDLS, YYNGEE. With 6 bases removed from V and 4 bases from J, the gap between germline ends came to 16 bases. The CDR3 nucleotides are TGTGCCAGCACCCTGACAGCCGAGACCTATGGCTACACCTTC. Translation: CASTLTAETYGYTF.

This clonotype was observed at least ten times. The chain uses TRBV4-3 and TRBJ2-3; 9 nucleotides align to TRBD2. Per the germline V gene, CDR1 is LGHNA and CDR2 is YSLEER. V shed 4 bases, J shed 4 bases, and the junction held 9 bases outside the gene matches. CDR3 length equals 16 residues. CDR3: CASSLILAGVADTQYF. The CDR3 DNA reads TGCGCCAGCAGCCTTATCTTAGCGGGAGTAGCAGATACGCAGTATTTT.

DNA of the CDR3: TGTGCCAGCAGGAGCTCCTATAATTCACCCCTCCACTTT. This encodes CASRSSYNSPLHF. The rearrangement uses TRBV27 and TRBJ1-6; unclear D gene. The CDR3 length is 13 residues. Trimming took off 6 bases at V and 0 bases at J, with 3 bases between the two ends. Looked up from germline, CDR1 is MNHEY and CDR2 is SMNVEV (reference sequence).

This clonotype was found many times. V gene TRBV5-1 combines with J gene TRBJ1-1; 9 bases match TRBD1. CDR3 length: 17 residues. Losses at the gene ends were 2 bases for V and 8 bases for J; bases not matched to a gene: 16. Germline-derived CDR1 and CDR2 are SGHRS and YFSETQ. The CDR3 reads CASSFSPPGQGIAEAFF. CDR3 in DNA: TGCGCCAGCAGCTTTTCCCCTCCGGGACAGGGAATAGCGGAAGCTTTCTTT.

This clonotype has at least ten counts. The chain employs TRBV10-3 and TRBJ2-3, with D perhaps TRBD1 or TRBD2 (6 bases each). V lost 2 bases, J lost 4 bases, and 16 bases lay in between. CDR1 is ENHRY, CDR2 SYGVKD, per germline. This CDR3 is built from 16 residues. The CDR3 bases are TGTGCCATCAGTGAGCCCGGGAGAGGGGGTGCAGATACGCAGTATTTT. As protein: CAISEPGRGGADTQYF.

This clonotype was detected many times. This chain uses TRBV7-2 with TRBJ1-2; 9 bases fit TRBD1. J was trimmed by 4 bases and V by 2 bases; bases with no gene match: 8. Germline CDR1 and CDR2: SGHTA and FQGNSA. The CDR3 runs to 16 residues. The CDR3 DNA follows: TGTGCCAGCAGCTTAAGGAGGACAGGGGATTTCTATGGCTACACCTTC. Encoded protein: CASSLRRTGDFYGYTF.

This clonotype was counted ten times or more. The chain carries TRBV5-1 and TRBJ2-3; 7 bases fit TRBD1. This CDR3 has 16 residues. Germline CDR1 SGHRS, CDR2 YFSETQ. Losses at the gene ends were 0 bases for V and 4 bases for J; bases not matched to a gene: 8. CDR3 DNA sequence: TGCGCCAGCAGCTTGGCGTTGACAGGGTATGCAGATACGCAGTATTTT. Residues: CASSLALTGYADTQYF.

Ten or more counts support this clonotype. V and J are TRBV5-1 and TRBJ1-2; the D is unclear. V gave up 0 bases and J gave up 8 bases, with 11 bases separating them. Germline-derived CDR1 and CDR2 are SGHRS and YFSETQ. This CDR3 comprises 13 residues. CDR3 sequence: CASSLVGLSGYTF. The CDR3 DNA sequence: TGCGCCAGCAGCTTGGTGGGTTTGAGCGGCTACACCTTC.

This clonotype is categorized as medium-sized. This chain links TRBV7-6 with TRBJ2-2; D not certain. This CDR3 has 12 amino acids. Deletions cut 1 base from V and 7 bases from J, with 4 bases between. CDR1 SGHVS and CDR2 FNYEAQ come from the germline V gene. The CDR3 is CASSLVGGELFF. In nucleotides, the CDR3 is TGTGCCAGCAGCTTAGTTGGCGGGGAGCTGTTTTTT.

This chain uses TRBV18 with TRBJ2-3; unclear D gene. Germline CDR1 is KGHSH and CDR2 is LQKENI. There are 13 residues in the CDR3. Trimming took off 1 base at V and 3 bases at J, with 5 bases between the two ends. In nucleotides, the CDR3 is TGTGCCAGCTCACCACGAGAAACAGATACGCAGTATTTT. Its protein is CASSPRETDTQYF.

This clonotype was counted at least ten times. This chain links TRBV5-1 with TRBJ2-1, with 10 bases fitting TRBD1. Germline V lookup: CDR1 SGHRS, CDR2 YFSETQ. The CDR3 is 14 amino acids. V trimming: 4 bases; J trimming: 5 bases; junction bases outside the gene matches: 3. The CDR3 nucleotides are TGCGCCAGCAGCCCGGGACAGGGGAACAATGAGCAGTTCTTC. Its translation is CASSPGQGNNEQFF. Based on the CDR3 plus reference TRBV5-1 and TRBJ2-1, the full variable domain is KAGVTQTPRYLIKTRGQQVTLSCSPISGHRSVSWYQQTPGQGLQFLFEYFSETQRNKGNFPGRFSGRQFSNSRSEMNVSTLELGDSALYLCASSPGQGNNEQFFGPGTRLTVL.

This clonotype was counted at least ten times. The V call is TRBV21-1, the J call TRBJ2-5; TRBD1 is taken as the D call from the table, unchecked against the DNA. TRBV21-1 is given as a pseudogene. The CDR3 totals 14 residues. In nucleotides, the CDR3 is TGTGCCACCGGAGTCTCAGGGGCGAGCGAGACCCAGTACTTC. Translating it yields CATGVSGASETQYF.

In its sample, this clonotype was seen a few times. The genes are TRBV6-5 and TRBJ1-5, with D tentatively TRBD1 (5 bases). CDR1 is MNHEY and CDR2 is SVGAGI in the germline V gene. The ends were cut back, 8 bases at V and 5 bases at J, with 13 bases in the middle. The CDR3 is 13 amino acids. The CDR3 DNA sequence: TGTGCCAGCCGGAGGGACGGTGATCAGCCCCAGCATTTT. Its translation: CASRRDGDQPQHF.

The V and J genes are TRBV28 and TRBJ1-2; TRBD1 aligns across 8 bases. CDR1 is MDHEN, CDR2 SYDVKM, per germline. CDR3 length: 16 amino acids. Trimming took 6 bases from V and 4 from J; bases not matched to a gene: 13. CDR3 in amino acids: CASSPILQGATYGYTF. The CDR3 bases are TGTGCCAGCAGCCCAATATTGCAGGGGGCTACCTATGGCTACACCTTC.

This clonotype was seen ten or more times. The gene calls are TRBV5-5 and TRBJ2-1; D is uncertain. The V end was cut by 0 bases, the J end by 2 bases, with 6 bases between. Germline V gives CDR1 SGHKS, CDR2 YYEKEE (reference sequence). CDR3 length: 14 residues. The CDR3 loop is CASSLGNPYNEQFF. The CDR3 DNA is TGTGCCAGCAGCTTGGGAAACCCCTACAATGAGCAGTTCTTC.